This T cell receptor (beta chain) was sequenced during a study of T cell changes during pregnancy in multiple sclerosis. Here immunoSEQ multiplex PCR was the method, and the copy in TCRdb shows in-frame clones only, minus some. The top ten hold 5% to 6% of the sample, which has about 38,000 clones, under 95% seen once. The CDR3 totals 13 residues. Germline values: CDR1 LNHDA, CDR2 SQIVND (reference sequence). Deletions cut 5 bases from V and 9 bases from J, with 14 bases between. The material was CD8+ T cells from peripheral blood mononuclear cells, obtained in the third trimester of pregnancy. J is TRBJ2-1 and V is TRBV19; D may be TRBD2 (5 bases). The origin of this receptor is a female donor with multiple sclerosis, enrolled in a pregnancy study. CDR3 DNA: TGTGCCAGTAGTTTCCGGGATCCCGGTGAGCAGTTCTTC. It codes for CASSFRDPGEQFF.